This T cell receptor beta chain was found in a study of STAT3 mutations in large granular lymphocyte leukemia. Study-level points and caveats: Every T-cell large granular lymphocyte leukemia patient had at least one immunodominant TCR beta clonotype. In some patients, a small highly pathogenic clone possibly went undetected.

Each sample's TCRbeta library yielded on average roughly 43,000 productive templates. Assay: immunoSEQ multiplex PCR; the TCRdb copy retains only in-frame clones and omits some. The data contain over 10,000 clones, approximately 88% of them singletons. This CDR3 region has 17 residues. The ends lost 4 bases at V and 5 bases at J; junction bases unmatched: 15. From germline, CDR1 is SGHVS and CDR2 FQNEAQ. Comment on this clone: Its cognate antigen is unknown.

The sequenced sample consisted of PBMCs. The J gene is TRBJ2-3, the V gene TRBV7-8; TRBD2 agrees at 7 bases. The TCR was taken from a human donor with T large granular lymphocyte leukemia. Some clones in this sample may be carry-over from other donors' samples. The CDR3: CASSSTLRRERRDTQYF. DNA for the CDR3: TGTGCCAGCAGCTCAACCTTGAGGCGGGAGAGGAGAGATACGCAGTATTTT. The full variable domain, in which reference TRBV7-8 and TRBJ2-3 provide the parts outside the CDR3, is GAGVSQSPRYKVAKRGQDVALRCDPISGHVSLFWYQQALGQGPEFLTYFQNEAQLDKSGLPSDRFFAERPEGSVSTLKIQRTQQEDSAVYLCASSSTLRRERRDTQYFGPGTRLTVL.